The 32 T cell receptor beta chains reported below all come from one sample, sequenced in a study of OX40 agonist ivuxolimab in advanced cancers. Sequencing was performed with immunoSEQ multiplex PCR; in TCRdb, only in-frame clones are kept and a portion is missing. The data show 45,000 to 60,000 clones, roughly 83% seen once. The specimen comprised CD4+ or CD8+ T cells sorted from blood, sampled in a trial of the OX40 agonist ivuxolimab. These receptors were obtained from an adult with an advanced solid tumor such as melanoma, head and neck, liver or kidney cancer.

This clone appeared a single time. The chain recombines TRBV5-1 with TRBJ2-7, with 10 bases lining up with TRBD1. V lost 1 base to trimming and J lost 7 bases; unmatched junction nucleotides: 11. CDR3 length: 16 residues. Germline V gene data show CDR1 as SGHRS and CDR2 as YFSETQ. CDR3 sequence reads: CASSLIGTGARGEQYF. The CDR3 coding sequence is TGCGCCAGCAGCTTGATTGGGACAGGGGCGCGGGGGGAGCAGTACTTC.

The chain employs TRBV19 and TRBJ1-5, with TRBD1 matching over 9 bases. V trimming: 3 bases; J trimming: 1 base; junction bases outside the gene matches: 10. Germline V lookup: CDR1 LNHDA, CDR2 SQIVND (reference sequence). The CDR3 runs to 18 residues. CDR3 coding DNA: TGTGCCAGTAGTATGGCACAGGGGGCTATCGGAAGCAATCAGCCCCAGCATTTT. Translation gives CASSMAQGAIGSNQPQHF. Based on the CDR3 plus reference TRBV19 and TRBJ1-5, the full variable domain is DGGITQSPKYLFRKEGQNVTLSCEQNLNHDAMYWYRQDPGQGLRLIYYSQIVNDFQKGDIAEGYSVSREKKESFPLTVTSAQKNPTAFYLCASSMAQGAIGSNQPQHFGDGTRLSIL.

This clone has just a few counts. The V call is TRBV7-8, the J call TRBJ1-1; D is unresolved. CDR1 and CDR2 from the germline V gene are SGHVS and FQNEAQ. V was pared by 1 base and J by 0 bases, with 6 bases between. The CDR3 consists of 14 residues. CDR3 loop: CASSLVQMNTEAFF. CDR3 sequence (DNA): TGTGCCAGCAGCTTAGTTCAGATGAACACTGAAGCTTTCTTT.

The V gene is TRBV19, the J gene TRBJ1-5; perhaps TRBD1 as D (6 bases). The CDR3 consists of 15 residues. Germline V gene data show CDR1 as LNHDA and CDR2 as SQIVND (reference sequence). V lost 8 bases and J 4 bases, leaving 18 bases between the germline ends. The CDR3 region has the DNA TGTGCCAGTTTCGCAGGGGCCACCCTAAATCAGCCCCAGCATTTT. Its protein is CASFAGATLNQPQHF.

The chain couples TRBV11-3 to TRBJ2-2; D possibly uses TRBD1 or TRBD2 (5 bases each). This CDR3 has 12 residues. Germline lookup yields CDR1 SGHNT and CDR2 YENEEA. V dropped 5 bases and J dropped 11 bases, with 12 bases sitting between them. In nucleotides, the CDR3 is TGTGCCAGCAGCCTGACAGAGGGTGAGCTGTTTTTT. Its protein is CASSLTEGELFF.

V and J are TRBV5-1 and TRBJ2-3; TRBD2 is a possible D gene (5 bases). The germline V gene encodes CDR1 SGHRS and CDR2 YFSETQ. The CDR3 has 14 amino acids. With 3 bases removed from V and 1 base from J, the gap between germline ends came to 9 bases. CDR3 loop: CASSSGERTDTQYF. The CDR3 bases are TGCGCCAGCAGCTCCGGGGAACGCACAGATACGCAGTATTTT.

Only a few counts were recorded for this clone. The chain joins TRBV7-9 to TRBJ1-6; D gene unclear. The germline V gene encodes CDR1 SEHNR and CDR2 FQNEAQ (reference sequence). Trimming pared 5 bases from V and 10 bases from J, leaving 12 bases between. The CDR3 spans 13 residues. Here the CDR3 reads CASSTEARSPLHF. CDR3 DNA sequence: TGTGCCAGCAGCACGGAGGCACGGTCACCCCTCCACTTT.

This chain links TRBV7-2 with TRBJ1-5; D call uncertain. The V and J ends lost 1 base and 5 bases respectively, with 15 bases between them. CDR3 size: 16 residues. Germline lookup yields CDR1 SGHTA and CDR2 FQGNSA. CDR3 coding DNA: TGTGCCAGCAGCTTAGTTGGAGGGCGGACTGATCAGCCCCAGCATTTT. Translated, it gives CASSLVGGRTDQPQHF.

This clone has just a few counts. The chain recombines TRBV4-2 with TRBJ2-6, with D perhaps matching TRBD1 (5 bases). Germline values: CDR1 LGHNA, CDR2 YNFKEQ. The CDR3 is 19 amino acids. Trimming left V 4 bases short and J 1 base short, with 20 bases between. The CDR3 bases are TGTGCCAGCAGCCCAAGGTCTGGGGCCATAGGGTCTGGGGCCAACGTCCTGACTTTC. Translating gives CASSPRSGAIGSGANVLTF.

The V gene is TRBV11-3, the J gene TRBJ2-2; D call uncertain. The V gene's germline CDR1 is SGHNT and CDR2 YENEEA. Trimming shortened V by 5 bases and J by 6 bases, and 10 bases separated the two germline ends. CDR3 length: 13 amino acids. The CDR3 protein is CASSPNVAGELFF. CDR3 sequence (DNA): TGTGCCAGCAGCCCCAATGTAGCCGGGGAGCTGTTTTTT.

The chain employs TRBV7-9 and TRBJ1-5; D gene uncertain. Germline loops: CDR1 SEHNR, CDR2 FQNEAQ (reference sequence). The CDR3 consists of 13 residues. V lost 5 bases to trimming and J lost 0 bases, with 5 bases between them. The CDR3 region has the DNA TGTGCCAGCAGCCAAGATAGCAATCAGCCCCAGCATTTT. Protein sequence: CASSQDSNQPQHF. The full variable domain, its missing parts supplied by reference TRBV7-9 and TRBJ1-5, is DTGVSQNPRHKITKRGQNVTFRCDPISEHNRLYWYRQTLGQGPEFLTYFQNEAQLEKSRLLSDRFSAERPKGSFSTLEIQRTEQGDSAMYLCASSQDSNQPQHFGDGTRLSIL.

As regards this clone: The sample has other DNA sequences that encode this CDR3 too. The chain carries TRBV19 and TRBJ1-3, with 9 bases that match TRBD1. Germline CDR1 reads LNHDA; CDR2 reads SQIVND (reference sequence). V was clipped by 6 bases and J by 4 bases; unmatched bases: 4. This CDR3 contains 14 residues. Written as DNA, the CDR3 is TGTGCCAGTAGCCGGACAGGGGTGGGAAACACCATATATTTT. This gives the protein CASSRTGVGNTIYF.

This clone appeared a few times. V is TRBV10-3 and J is TRBJ1-1; 7 bases are shared with TRBD1. This CDR3 region has 14 residues. CDR1 ENHRY and CDR2 SYGVKD come from the germline V gene. V lost 6 bases and J lost 1; bases outside the gene matches: 5. CDR3 in amino acids: CAIRTGRGNTEAFF. In nucleotides, the CDR3 is TGTGCCATCAGGACAGGGAGAGGGAACACTGAAGCTTTCTTT.

The count of this clone is one. The J gene is TRBJ2-5, the V gene TRBV6-1; 7 bases agree with TRBD1. The V gene's germline CDR1 is MNHNS and CDR2 SASEGT. CDR3 length: 13 amino acids. V lost 6 bases and J lost 2; bases outside the gene matches: 3. This chain's CDR3 is CASRLTGQETQYF. As DNA, the CDR3 is TGTGCCAGCAGACTGACAGGGCAAGAGACCCAGTACTTC.

This chain uses TRBV5-1 with TRBJ2-7, with D hard to call. The CDR3 is 14 residues long. Germline CDR1 SGHRS, CDR2 YFSETQ. Trimming shortened V by 4 bases and J by 0 bases, and 11 bases separated the two germline ends. The CDR3 is CASSRDGISYEQYF. The CDR3 DNA reads TGCGCCAGCAGCCGCGACGGTATCTCCTACGAGCAGTACTTC.

The chain combines TRBV7-3 with TRBJ2-5; 10 positions agree with TRBD2. CDR3 length equals 19 residues. The junction had 15 bases not matched to a gene; V was cut back by 3 bases and J by 2 bases. From germline, CDR1 is SGHTA and CDR2 FQGTGA. CDR3 sequence: CASSFLKSGRAIGQETQYF. DNA of the CDR3: TGTGCCAGCAGCTTCCTCAAGAGCGGGAGGGCAATCGGGCAAGAGACCCAGTACTTC.

The chain links TRBV18 to TRBJ1-3; D gene uncertain. The germline V gene encodes CDR1 KGHSH and CDR2 LQKENI. CDR3 length: 17 amino acids. Deletions cut 0 bases from V and 3 bases from J, with 15 bases between. CDR3 nucleotides: TGTGCCAGCTCACCACCGATTATGGCAGACCGTGGAAACACCATATATTTT. It specifies CASSPPIMADRGNTIYF.

This clone was seen a single time. The CDR3 loop is CAWNPGQYSNQPQHF. Here the CDR3 DNA reads TGTGCCTGGAATCCGGGACAGTATAGCAATCAGCCCCAGCATTTT. The chain combines TRBV30 with TRBJ1-5; TRBD1 agrees at 7 bases. From germline, CDR1 is GTSNPN and CDR2 SVGIG (reference sequence). V gave up 4 bases and J gave up 0 bases; unmatched junction bases: 6. The CDR3 runs 15 residues.

This clone showed up just a few times. This rearrangement joins TRBV6-5 to TRBJ2-3; D may be TRBD2 (5 bases). V lost 2 bases and J 9 bases, leaving 12 bases between the germline ends. The germline gives CDR1 MNHEY, CDR2 SVGAGI. There are 13 residues in the CDR3. Written as DNA, the CDR3 is TGTGCCAGCAGTTACACCCCCCGAGGGACGCAGTATTTT. It yields the protein CASSYTPRGTQYF.

This chain uses TRBV11-2 with TRBJ2-1; D is unclear. The CDR3 consists of 13 residues. CDR1 and CDR2 (germline): SGHAT, FQNNGV. Trimming shortened V by 5 bases and J by 5 bases, and 10 bases separated the two germline ends. The DNA for the CDR3 is TGTGCCAGCAGCCCGGACGCCAACAATGAGCAGTTCTTC. Translation: CASSPDANNEQFF.

V is TRBV2 and J is TRBJ1-4; tentatively, D is TRBD1 (6 bases). From germline, CDR1 is SNHLY and CDR2 FYNNEI. Trimming left V 5 bases short and J 7 bases short, with 20 bases between. There are 16 residues in the CDR3. CDR3 nucleotide sequence: TGTGCCAGCAGTACTGAAACAGGGTCGGTTGGTGAAAAACTGTTTTTT. Its translation: CASSTETGSVGEKLFF.

This clone was seen a few times. The chain employs TRBV19 and TRBJ1-1, with TRBD1 as a possible D gene (6 bases). The CDR3 sequence is 15 residues long. V dropped 3 bases and J dropped 5 bases, with 16 bases sitting between them. Germline CDR1 reads LNHDA; CDR2 reads SQIVND (reference sequence). CDR3 sequence (DNA): TGTGCCAGTAGTATCCCCGGTGGGGGGCGGACTGAAGCTTTCTTT. It specifies CASSIPGGGRTEAFF.

The V and J genes are TRBV7-8 and TRBJ2-7; 7 bases are shared with TRBD2. J was trimmed by 1 base and V by 6 bases; bases with no gene match: 9. Germline-derived CDR1 and CDR2 are SGHVS and FQNEAQ. The CDR3 covers 15 residues. CDR3 DNA: TGTGCCAGCAGTCCCGAAGGACTAGGTTCCTACGAGCAGTACTTC. Amino acid sequence: CASSPEGLGSYEQYF.

The chain carries TRBV5-6 and TRBJ2-5, with 7 bases matching TRBD1. The CDR3 is 15 amino acids. The junction had 9 bases not matched to a gene; V was cut back by 2 bases and J by 5 bases. From germline, CDR1 is SGHDT and CDR2 YYEEEE. CDR3: CASSLLQGLGETQYF. CDR3 in DNA: TGTGCCAGCAGCTTATTACAGGGGTTGGGCGAGACCCAGTACTTC.

The chain uses TRBV10-3 and TRBJ2-2; D may be TRBD1 or TRBD2 (5 bases each). This CDR3 is 15 amino acids long. Between the trimmed V and J ends, which lost 6 bases and 1 base, there was a span of 12 bases. CDR1 ENHRY and CDR2 SYGVKD come from the germline V gene. The CDR3 is CAIRGEGRNTGELFF. CDR3 DNA sequence: TGTGCCATCAGGGGGGAAGGGAGGAACACCGGGGAGCTGTTTTTT.

This clone has more than one count but fewer than ten. This chain connects TRBV12-5 to TRBJ1-1; 7 bases agree with TRBD1. Trimming cost V 2 bases and J 6 bases; bases outside gene matches: 12. There are 16 residues in the CDR3. Germline loops: CDR1 LGHNT, CDR2 FRNRAP. CDR3 residues: CASGLSTGMLTAEAFF. The DNA of the CDR3 is TGTGCTAGTGGTTTGTCGACAGGGATGTTAACGGCTGAAGCTTTCTTT. The full variable domain, completed using reference TRBV12-5 and TRBJ1-1, is DARVTQTPRHKVTEMGQEVTMRCQPILGHNTVFWYRQTMMQGLELLAYFRNRAPLDDSGMPKDRFSAEMPDATLATLKIQPSEPRDSAVYFCASGLSTGMLTAEAFFGQGTRLTVV.

This chain connects TRBV5-1 to TRBJ1-5, with TRBD1 identical over 7 bases. Germline CDR1 SGHRS, CDR2 YFSETQ. The ends lost 1 base at V and 5 bases at J; junction bases unmatched: 3. CDR3 size: 14 residues. The CDR3 sequence: CASSLTGEYQPQHF. The CDR3, as DNA: TGCGCCAGCAGCTTGACAGGGGAATATCAGCCCCAGCATTTT. Using reference TRBV5-1 and TRBJ1-5 for the parts outside the CDR3, the full variable domain is KAGVTQTPRYLIKTRGQQVTLSCSPISGHRSVSWYQQTPGQGLQFLFEYFSETQRNKGNFPGRFSGRQFSNSRSEMNVSTLELGDSALYLCASSLTGEYQPQHFGDGTRLSIL.

This chain links TRBV5-8 with TRBJ1-2; TRBD1 matches 11 bases. Germline V lookup: CDR1 SGHTS, CDR2 YDEGEE. The CDR3 length is 14 residues. Trimming removed 4 bases from V and 3 bases from J; junction bases left unmatched: 2. The DNA for the CDR3 is TGTGCCAGCAGCCGGGGACAGGGGGACTATGGCTACACCTTC. Translation: CASSRGQGDYGYTF.

The chain is built from TRBV5-5 and TRBJ2-1, with D maybe TRBD2 (6 bases). The germline V gene has CDR1 SGHKS and CDR2 YYEKEE (reference sequence). The CDR3 runs to 15 residues. Trimming removed 1 base at V and 0 bases at J, with 8 bases between. The CDR3 DNA reads TGTGCCAGCAGCTTGCGCGGGGACTCCTACAATGAGCAGTTCTTC. Translating gives CASSLRGDSYNEQFF. Full variable domain (outside the CDR3, taken from reference TRBV5-5 and TRBJ2-1): DAGVTQSPTHLIKTRGQQVTLRCSPISGHKSVSWYQQVLGQGPQFIFQYYEKEERGRGNFPDRFSARQFPNYSSELNVNALLLGDSALYLCASSLRGDSYNEQFFGPGTRLTVL.

The chain has TRBV28 and TRBJ2-5; 8 nucleotides agree with TRBD2. The V and J ends lost 5 bases and 1 base, in that order; junction bases with no gene match: 9. This CDR3 spans 16 amino acids. In germline, CDR1 is MDHEN, CDR2 SYDVKM. The CDR3 spells CASSKGVAGIQETQYF. The DNA of the CDR3 is TGTGCCAGCAGTAAAGGAGTAGCGGGGATCCAAGAGACCCAGTACTTC.

V is TRBV6-5 and J is TRBJ1-1; D possibly corresponds to TRBD1 (5 bases). Germline V gene data show CDR1 as MNHEY and CDR2 as SVGAGI. V shed 6 bases and J shed 2 bases, with 13 bases lying between them. The CDR3 is 14 residues long. CDR3 sequence: CASRWDRRNTEAFF. Written as DNA, the CDR3 is TGTGCCAGCAGGTGGGACCGGAGAAACACTGAAGCTTTCTTT.

The chain links TRBV29-1 to TRBJ1-2; the D is unclear. V lost 1 base and J 4 bases, leaving 10 bases between the germline ends. CDR1 and CDR2 (germline): SQVTM, ANQGSEA. CDR3 length: 13 amino acids. The CDR3 coding sequence is TGCAGCGTTGAAGCGGGTCGAAGCTATGGCTACACCTTC. Its protein product is CSVEAGRSYGYTF. The full variable domain, in which reference TRBV29-1 and TRBJ1-2 provide the parts outside the CDR3, is SAVISQKPSRDICQRGTSLTIQCQVDSQVTMMFWYRQQPGQSLTLIATANQGSEATYESGFVIDKFPISRPNLTFSTLTVSNMSPEDSSIYLCSVEAGRSYGYTFGSGTRLTVV.